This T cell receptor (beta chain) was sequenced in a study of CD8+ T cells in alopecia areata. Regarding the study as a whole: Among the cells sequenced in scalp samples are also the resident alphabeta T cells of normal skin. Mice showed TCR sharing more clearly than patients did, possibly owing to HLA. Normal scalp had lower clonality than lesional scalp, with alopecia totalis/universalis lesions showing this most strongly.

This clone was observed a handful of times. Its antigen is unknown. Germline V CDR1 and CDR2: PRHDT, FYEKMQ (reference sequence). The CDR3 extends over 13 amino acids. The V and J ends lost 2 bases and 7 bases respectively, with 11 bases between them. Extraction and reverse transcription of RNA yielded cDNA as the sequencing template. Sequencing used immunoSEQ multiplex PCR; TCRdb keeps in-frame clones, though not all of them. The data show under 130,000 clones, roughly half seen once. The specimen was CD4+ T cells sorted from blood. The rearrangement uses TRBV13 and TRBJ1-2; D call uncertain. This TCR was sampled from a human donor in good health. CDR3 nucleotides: TGTGCCAGCAGCTTAAGCGGGCTTCTTGGCTACACCTTC. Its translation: CASSLSGLLGYTF.